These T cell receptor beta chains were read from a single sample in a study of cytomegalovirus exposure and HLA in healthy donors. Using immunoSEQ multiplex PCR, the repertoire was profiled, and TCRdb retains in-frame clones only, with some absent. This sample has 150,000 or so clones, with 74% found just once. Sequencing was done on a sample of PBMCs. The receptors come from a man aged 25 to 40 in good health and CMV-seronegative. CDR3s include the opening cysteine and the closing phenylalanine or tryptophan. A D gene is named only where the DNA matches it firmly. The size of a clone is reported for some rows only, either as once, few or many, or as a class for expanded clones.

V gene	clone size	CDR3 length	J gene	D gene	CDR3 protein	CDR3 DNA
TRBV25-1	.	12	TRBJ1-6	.	CASARGNSPLHF	TGTGCCAGCGCCAGGGGTAATTCACCCCTCCACTTT
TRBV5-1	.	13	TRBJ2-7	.	CASSLLRSYEQYF	TGCGCCAGCAGCTTGTTGCGTTCCTACGAGCAGTACTTC
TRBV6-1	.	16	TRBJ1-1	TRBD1	CASSVGQGFSNTEAFF	TGTGCCAGCAGTGTCGGACAGGGGTTTTCGAACACTGAAGCTTTCTTT
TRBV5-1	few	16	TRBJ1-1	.	CASSTGPRSRGTEAFF	TGCGCCAGCAGTACCGGGCCCCGAAGTCGAGGGACTGAAGCTTTCTTT
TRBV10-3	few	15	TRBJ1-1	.	CAISESIRVDTEAFF	TGTGCCATCAGTGAGTCGATCAGGGTGGACACTGAAGCTTTCTTT
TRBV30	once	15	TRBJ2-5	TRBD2	CAWGPGLAGRETQYF	TGTGCCTGGGGGCCGGGACTAGCGGGGCGGGAGACCCAGTACTTC
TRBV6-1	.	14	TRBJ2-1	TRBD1	CASRIPGGNNEQFF	TGTGCCAGCAGGATCCCAGGGGGAAACAATGAGCAGTTCTTC
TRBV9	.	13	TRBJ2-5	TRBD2	CASSPSREESQYF	TGTGCCAGCAGCCCTTCGCGGGAGGAGTCCCAGTACTTC
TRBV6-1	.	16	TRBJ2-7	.	CASSEIRGHTTYEQYF	TGTGCCAGCAGTGAAATAAGGGGACACACTACCTACGAGCAGTACTTC
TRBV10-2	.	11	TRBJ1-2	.	CASSGGDGYTF	TGCGCCAGCAGTGGCGGGGACGGCTACACCTTC
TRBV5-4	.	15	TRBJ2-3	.	CASSGELFSTDTQYF	TGTGCCAGCAGCGGTGAGCTCTTTAGCACAGATACGCAGTATTTT
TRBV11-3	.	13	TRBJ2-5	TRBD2	CASSFGEAGEQYF	TGTGCCAGCAGCTTTGGGGAGGCGGGGGAGCAGTACTTC
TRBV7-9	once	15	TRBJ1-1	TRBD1	CSSRTGVGGNTEAFF	TGTTCCAGCAGAACAGGGGTCGGGGGAAACACTGAAGCTTTCTTT
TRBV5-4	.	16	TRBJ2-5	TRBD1	CASSWGVTGGTETQYF	TGTGCCAGCAGCTGGGGAGTGACAGGGGGCACTGAGACCCAGTACTTC
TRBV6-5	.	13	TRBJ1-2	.	CASSPRGIYGYTF	TGTGCCAGCTCCCCGAGGGGGATTTATGGCTACACCTTC
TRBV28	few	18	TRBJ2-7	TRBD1	CASSPFSPGTGASYEQYF	TGTGCCAGCAGCCCATTTAGTCCCGGGACAGGGGCCTCCTACGAGCAGTACTTC
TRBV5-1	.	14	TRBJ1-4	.	CASSLGENNEKLFF	TGCGCCAGCAGCTTGGGTGAGAATAATGAAAAACTGTTTTTT
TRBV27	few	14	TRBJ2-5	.	CASSLSGGLKTQYF	TGTGCCAGCAGTTTATCCGGGGGGCTAAAGACCCAGTACTTC
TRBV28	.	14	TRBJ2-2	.	CASSSWGGTGELFF	TGTGCCAGCAGTTCGTGGGGAGGCACCGGGGAGCTGTTTTTT
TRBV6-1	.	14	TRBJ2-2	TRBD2	CASKRGGEAGELFF	TGTGCCAGCAAGCGGGGGGGCGAAGCCGGGGAGCTGTTTTTT
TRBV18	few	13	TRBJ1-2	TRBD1	CASSPRQGDGYTF	TGTGCCAGCTCACCACGGCAGGGGGATGGCTACACCTTC
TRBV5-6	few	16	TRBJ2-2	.	CASSLIWATDTGELFF	TGTGCCAGCAGCTTGATCTGGGCTACGGACACCGGGGAGCTGTTTTTT
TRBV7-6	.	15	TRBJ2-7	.	CASSLEAGLGYEQYF	TGTGCCAGCAGCTTAGAGGCAGGTCTTGGATACGAGCAGTACTTC
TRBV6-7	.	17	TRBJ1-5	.	CASSYYPRDNVRQPQHF	TGTGCCAGCAGTTACTACCCCCGGGACAATGTGCGACAGCCCCAGCATTTT
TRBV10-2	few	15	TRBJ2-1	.	CASSVLAGPPREQFF	TGCGCCAGCAGTGTCCTAGCAGGTCCCCCCCGTGAGCAGTTCTTC